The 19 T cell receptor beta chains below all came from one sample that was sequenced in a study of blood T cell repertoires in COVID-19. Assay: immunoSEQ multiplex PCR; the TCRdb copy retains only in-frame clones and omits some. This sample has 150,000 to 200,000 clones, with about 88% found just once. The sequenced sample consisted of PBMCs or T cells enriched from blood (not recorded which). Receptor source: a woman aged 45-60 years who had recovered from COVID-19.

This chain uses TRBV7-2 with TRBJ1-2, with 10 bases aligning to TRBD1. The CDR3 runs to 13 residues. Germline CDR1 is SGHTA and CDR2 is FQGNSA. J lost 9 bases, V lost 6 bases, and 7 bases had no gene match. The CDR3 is CASSTGTGVRYTF. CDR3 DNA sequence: TGTGCCAGCAGTACAGGGACAGGGGTGCGCTACACCTTC. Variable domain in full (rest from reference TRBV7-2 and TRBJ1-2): GAGVSQSPSNKVTEKGKDVELRCDPISGHTALYWYRQSLGQGLEFLIYFQGNSAPDKSGLPSDRFSAERTGGSVSTLTIQRTQQEDSAVYLCASSTGTGVRYTFGSGTRLTVV.

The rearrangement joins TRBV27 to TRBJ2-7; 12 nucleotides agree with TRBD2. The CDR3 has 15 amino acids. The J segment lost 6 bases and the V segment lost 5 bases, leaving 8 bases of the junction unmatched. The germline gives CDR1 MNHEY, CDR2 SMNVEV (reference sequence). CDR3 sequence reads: CASSRQLAGGSEQYF. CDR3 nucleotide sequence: TGTGCCAGCAGTCGCCAGCTAGCGGGAGGGTCCGAGCAGTACTTC.

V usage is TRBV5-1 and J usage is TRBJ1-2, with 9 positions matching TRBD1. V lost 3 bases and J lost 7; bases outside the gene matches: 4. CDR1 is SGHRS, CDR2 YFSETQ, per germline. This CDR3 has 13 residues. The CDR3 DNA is TGCGCCAGCAGCTGGGGACAGGGAGGTGGCTACACCTTC. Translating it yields CASSWGQGGGYTF.

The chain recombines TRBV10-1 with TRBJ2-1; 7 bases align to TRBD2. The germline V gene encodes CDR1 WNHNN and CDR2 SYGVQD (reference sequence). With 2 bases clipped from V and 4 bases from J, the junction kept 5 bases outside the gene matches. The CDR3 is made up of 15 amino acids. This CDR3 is CASSEASGGYNEQFF. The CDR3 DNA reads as TGCGCCAGCAGTGAGGCTAGCGGAGGATACAATGAGCAGTTCTTC.

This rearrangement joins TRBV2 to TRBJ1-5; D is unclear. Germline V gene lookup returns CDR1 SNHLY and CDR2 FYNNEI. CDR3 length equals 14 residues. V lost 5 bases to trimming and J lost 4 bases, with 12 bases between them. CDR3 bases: TGTGCCAGCAGTAAAGAGAGGACTAATCAGCCCCAGCATTTT. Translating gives CASSKERTNQPQHF.

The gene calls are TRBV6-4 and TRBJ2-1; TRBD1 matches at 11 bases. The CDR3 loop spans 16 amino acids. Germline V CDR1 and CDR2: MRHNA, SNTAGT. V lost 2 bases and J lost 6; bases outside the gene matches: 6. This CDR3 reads CASSDPPGQGGNEQFF. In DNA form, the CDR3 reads TGTGCCAGCAGTGACCCCCCGGGACAGGGGGGCAATGAGCAGTTCTTC.

DNA for the CDR3: TGCGCCAGCAGCCAAGTGCGGGAGTTTGGTGAGCAGTTCTTC. It codes for CASSQVREFGEQFF. This chain connects TRBV4-1 to TRBJ2-1, with 7 bases aligning to TRBD2. Germline CDR1 and CDR2: MGHRA and YSYEKL. This CDR3 contains 14 residues. The J segment lost 9 bases and the V segment lost 1 base, leaving 6 bases of the junction unmatched.

The CDR3 bases are TGTGCCAGTAGTATCCCGACAGGGGCGGTTGTGTGGCCCCAGCATTTT. This encodes CASSIPTGAVVWPQHF. The chain employs TRBV19 and TRBJ1-5; TRBD1 matches at 8 bases. The CDR3 runs to 16 residues. Germline V CDR1 and CDR2: LNHDA, SQIVND (reference sequence). The ends lost 3 bases at V and 9 bases at J; junction bases unmatched: 13.

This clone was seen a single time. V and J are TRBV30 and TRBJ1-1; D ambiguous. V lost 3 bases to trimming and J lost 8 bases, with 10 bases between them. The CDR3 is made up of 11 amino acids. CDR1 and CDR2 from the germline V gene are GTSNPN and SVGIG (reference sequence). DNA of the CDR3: TGTGCCTGGAGACCGAGGGTGGAAGCTTTCTTT. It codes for CAWRPRVEAFF. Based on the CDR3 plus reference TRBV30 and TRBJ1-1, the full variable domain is SQTIHQWPATLVQPVGSPLSLECTVEGTSNPNLYWYRQAAGRGLQLLFYSVGIGQISSEVPQNLSASRPQDRQFILSSKKLLLSDSGFYLCAWRPRVEAFFGQGTRLTVV.

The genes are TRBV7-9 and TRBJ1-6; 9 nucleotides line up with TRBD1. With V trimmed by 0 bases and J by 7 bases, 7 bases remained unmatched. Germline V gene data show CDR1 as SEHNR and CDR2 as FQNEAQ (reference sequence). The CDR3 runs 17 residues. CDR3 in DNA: TGTGCCAGCAGCTTAGCGGGGACAGGGAGGACCAATTCACCCCTCCACTTT. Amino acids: CASSLAGTGRTNSPLHF.

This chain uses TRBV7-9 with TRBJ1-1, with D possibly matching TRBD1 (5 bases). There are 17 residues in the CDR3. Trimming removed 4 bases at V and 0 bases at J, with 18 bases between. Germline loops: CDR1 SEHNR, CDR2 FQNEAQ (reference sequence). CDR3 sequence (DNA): TGTGCCAGCAGCTCCCGGTCCGCCTGGGGCATGAACACTGAAGCTTTCTTT. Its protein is CASSSRSAWGMNTEAFF.

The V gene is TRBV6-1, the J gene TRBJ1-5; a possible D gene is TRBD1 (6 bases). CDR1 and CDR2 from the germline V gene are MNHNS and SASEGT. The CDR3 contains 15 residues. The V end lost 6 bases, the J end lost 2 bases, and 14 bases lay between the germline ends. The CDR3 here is CASRREGGGNQPQHF. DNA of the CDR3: TGTGCCAGCAGGAGGGAGGGGGGCGGCAATCAGCCCCAGCATTTT.

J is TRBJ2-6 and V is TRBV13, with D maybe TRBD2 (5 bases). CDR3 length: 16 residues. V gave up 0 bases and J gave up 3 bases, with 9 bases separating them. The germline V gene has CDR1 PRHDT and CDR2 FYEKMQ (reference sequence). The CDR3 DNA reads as TGTGCCAGCAGCTTAGGACCGGGATATGGGGCCAACGTCCTGACTTTC. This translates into CASSLGPGYGANVLTF.

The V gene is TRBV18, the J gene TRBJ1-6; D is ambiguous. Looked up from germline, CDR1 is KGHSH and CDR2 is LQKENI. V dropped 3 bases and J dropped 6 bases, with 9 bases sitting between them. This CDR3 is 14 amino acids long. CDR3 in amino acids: CASSPTESNSPLHF. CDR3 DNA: TGTGCCAGCTCACCTACCGAGAGTAATTCACCCCTCCACTTT.

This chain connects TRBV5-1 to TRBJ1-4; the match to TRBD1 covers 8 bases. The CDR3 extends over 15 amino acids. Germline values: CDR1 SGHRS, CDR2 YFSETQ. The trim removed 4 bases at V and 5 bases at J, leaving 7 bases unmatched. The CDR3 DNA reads TGCGCCAGCAGCACCCGGGGACAGGAAAATGAAAAACTGTTTTTT. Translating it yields CASSTRGQENEKLFF.

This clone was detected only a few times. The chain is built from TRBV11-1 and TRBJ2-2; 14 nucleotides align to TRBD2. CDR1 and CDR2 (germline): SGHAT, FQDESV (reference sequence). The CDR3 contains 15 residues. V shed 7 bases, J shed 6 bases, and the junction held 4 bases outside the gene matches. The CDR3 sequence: CASTGLAGGAGELFF. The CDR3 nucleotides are TGTGCCAGCACCGGACTAGCGGGGGGAGCCGGGGAGCTGTTTTTT.

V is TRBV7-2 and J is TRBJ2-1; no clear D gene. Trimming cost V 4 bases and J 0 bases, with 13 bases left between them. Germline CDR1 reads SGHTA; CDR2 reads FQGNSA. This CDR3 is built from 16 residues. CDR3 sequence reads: CASSSISASSYNEQFF. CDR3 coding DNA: TGTGCCAGCAGCTCAATAAGCGCGAGCTCCTACAATGAGCAGTTCTTC.

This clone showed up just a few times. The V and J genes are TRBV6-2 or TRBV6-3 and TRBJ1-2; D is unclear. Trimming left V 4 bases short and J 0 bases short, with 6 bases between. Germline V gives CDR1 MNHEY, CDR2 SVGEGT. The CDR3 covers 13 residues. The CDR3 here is CASSFFTNYGYTF. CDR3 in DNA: TGTGCCAGCAGTTTTTTCACTAACTATGGCTACACCTTC.

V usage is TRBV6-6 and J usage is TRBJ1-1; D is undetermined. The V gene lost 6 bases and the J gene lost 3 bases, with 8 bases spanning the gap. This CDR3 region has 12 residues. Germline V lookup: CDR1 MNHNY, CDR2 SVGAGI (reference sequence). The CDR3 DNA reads TGTGCCAGCAGGCGACTTGACACTGAAGCTTTCTTT. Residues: CASRRLDTEAFF.